This T cell receptor beta chain came from a study of cytomegalovirus exposure and HLA in healthy donors. Study results and limitations: A previous analysis found most TCR beta V segments productive roughly 87% or roughly 30% of the time.

As to this clone: Its antigen remains unknown.

Healthy bone marrow donors formed the donor group. Primers included in the PCR were 60 Vbeta and 13 Jbeta primers. The data were produced by immunoSEQ multiplex PCR, yet TCRdb's version contains in-frame clones alone and is incomplete. The data show approximately 160,000 clones, roughly 77% seen once. The source is a man in his late teens or twenties in good health and CMV-seropositive. Sequenced input: PBMCs.

The chain's CDR3 is CATLGGVHTGELFF. The CDR3 DNA reads TGTGCCACATTAGGGGGGGTACACACCGGGGAGCTGTTTTTT. J is TRBJ2-2 and V is TRBV7-3, with D maybe TRBD2 (7 bases). Germline CDR1 SGHTA, CDR2 FQGTGA. This CDR3 has 14 amino acids. Trimming took off 10 bases at V and 3 bases at J, with 15 bases between the two ends.